What follows describes a single T cell receptor beta chain. V lost 3 bases and J lost 4, with 9 bases in between. CDR3 length: 13 amino acids. From germline, CDR1 is SNHLY and CDR2 FYNNEI. The data derive from a study of blood T cells in healthy people across ages. Each donor supplied approximately 10 milliliters of peripheral blood. Primed by a sample-barcoded 5' primer and a J-beta primer mix, a second PCR proceeded for roughly 6 to 12 cycles. A 12-random-nucleotide template-switch adaptor tagged each cDNA molecule. TCRdb re-derived calls from the 5' RACE reads in MiXCR, one entry per CDR3 protein. The sample lists 850,000 to 1,000,000 distinct CDR3 sequences, about 44% occurring once.

This TCR came from a man between 25 and 39 years old in good health. Sequencing used blood. J is TRBJ1-2 and V is TRBV2; D not certain. The CDR3 protein is CASSDGSFYGYTF. The CDR3 DNA reads as TGTGCCAGCAGTGACGGCAGTTTCTATGGCTACACCTTC.